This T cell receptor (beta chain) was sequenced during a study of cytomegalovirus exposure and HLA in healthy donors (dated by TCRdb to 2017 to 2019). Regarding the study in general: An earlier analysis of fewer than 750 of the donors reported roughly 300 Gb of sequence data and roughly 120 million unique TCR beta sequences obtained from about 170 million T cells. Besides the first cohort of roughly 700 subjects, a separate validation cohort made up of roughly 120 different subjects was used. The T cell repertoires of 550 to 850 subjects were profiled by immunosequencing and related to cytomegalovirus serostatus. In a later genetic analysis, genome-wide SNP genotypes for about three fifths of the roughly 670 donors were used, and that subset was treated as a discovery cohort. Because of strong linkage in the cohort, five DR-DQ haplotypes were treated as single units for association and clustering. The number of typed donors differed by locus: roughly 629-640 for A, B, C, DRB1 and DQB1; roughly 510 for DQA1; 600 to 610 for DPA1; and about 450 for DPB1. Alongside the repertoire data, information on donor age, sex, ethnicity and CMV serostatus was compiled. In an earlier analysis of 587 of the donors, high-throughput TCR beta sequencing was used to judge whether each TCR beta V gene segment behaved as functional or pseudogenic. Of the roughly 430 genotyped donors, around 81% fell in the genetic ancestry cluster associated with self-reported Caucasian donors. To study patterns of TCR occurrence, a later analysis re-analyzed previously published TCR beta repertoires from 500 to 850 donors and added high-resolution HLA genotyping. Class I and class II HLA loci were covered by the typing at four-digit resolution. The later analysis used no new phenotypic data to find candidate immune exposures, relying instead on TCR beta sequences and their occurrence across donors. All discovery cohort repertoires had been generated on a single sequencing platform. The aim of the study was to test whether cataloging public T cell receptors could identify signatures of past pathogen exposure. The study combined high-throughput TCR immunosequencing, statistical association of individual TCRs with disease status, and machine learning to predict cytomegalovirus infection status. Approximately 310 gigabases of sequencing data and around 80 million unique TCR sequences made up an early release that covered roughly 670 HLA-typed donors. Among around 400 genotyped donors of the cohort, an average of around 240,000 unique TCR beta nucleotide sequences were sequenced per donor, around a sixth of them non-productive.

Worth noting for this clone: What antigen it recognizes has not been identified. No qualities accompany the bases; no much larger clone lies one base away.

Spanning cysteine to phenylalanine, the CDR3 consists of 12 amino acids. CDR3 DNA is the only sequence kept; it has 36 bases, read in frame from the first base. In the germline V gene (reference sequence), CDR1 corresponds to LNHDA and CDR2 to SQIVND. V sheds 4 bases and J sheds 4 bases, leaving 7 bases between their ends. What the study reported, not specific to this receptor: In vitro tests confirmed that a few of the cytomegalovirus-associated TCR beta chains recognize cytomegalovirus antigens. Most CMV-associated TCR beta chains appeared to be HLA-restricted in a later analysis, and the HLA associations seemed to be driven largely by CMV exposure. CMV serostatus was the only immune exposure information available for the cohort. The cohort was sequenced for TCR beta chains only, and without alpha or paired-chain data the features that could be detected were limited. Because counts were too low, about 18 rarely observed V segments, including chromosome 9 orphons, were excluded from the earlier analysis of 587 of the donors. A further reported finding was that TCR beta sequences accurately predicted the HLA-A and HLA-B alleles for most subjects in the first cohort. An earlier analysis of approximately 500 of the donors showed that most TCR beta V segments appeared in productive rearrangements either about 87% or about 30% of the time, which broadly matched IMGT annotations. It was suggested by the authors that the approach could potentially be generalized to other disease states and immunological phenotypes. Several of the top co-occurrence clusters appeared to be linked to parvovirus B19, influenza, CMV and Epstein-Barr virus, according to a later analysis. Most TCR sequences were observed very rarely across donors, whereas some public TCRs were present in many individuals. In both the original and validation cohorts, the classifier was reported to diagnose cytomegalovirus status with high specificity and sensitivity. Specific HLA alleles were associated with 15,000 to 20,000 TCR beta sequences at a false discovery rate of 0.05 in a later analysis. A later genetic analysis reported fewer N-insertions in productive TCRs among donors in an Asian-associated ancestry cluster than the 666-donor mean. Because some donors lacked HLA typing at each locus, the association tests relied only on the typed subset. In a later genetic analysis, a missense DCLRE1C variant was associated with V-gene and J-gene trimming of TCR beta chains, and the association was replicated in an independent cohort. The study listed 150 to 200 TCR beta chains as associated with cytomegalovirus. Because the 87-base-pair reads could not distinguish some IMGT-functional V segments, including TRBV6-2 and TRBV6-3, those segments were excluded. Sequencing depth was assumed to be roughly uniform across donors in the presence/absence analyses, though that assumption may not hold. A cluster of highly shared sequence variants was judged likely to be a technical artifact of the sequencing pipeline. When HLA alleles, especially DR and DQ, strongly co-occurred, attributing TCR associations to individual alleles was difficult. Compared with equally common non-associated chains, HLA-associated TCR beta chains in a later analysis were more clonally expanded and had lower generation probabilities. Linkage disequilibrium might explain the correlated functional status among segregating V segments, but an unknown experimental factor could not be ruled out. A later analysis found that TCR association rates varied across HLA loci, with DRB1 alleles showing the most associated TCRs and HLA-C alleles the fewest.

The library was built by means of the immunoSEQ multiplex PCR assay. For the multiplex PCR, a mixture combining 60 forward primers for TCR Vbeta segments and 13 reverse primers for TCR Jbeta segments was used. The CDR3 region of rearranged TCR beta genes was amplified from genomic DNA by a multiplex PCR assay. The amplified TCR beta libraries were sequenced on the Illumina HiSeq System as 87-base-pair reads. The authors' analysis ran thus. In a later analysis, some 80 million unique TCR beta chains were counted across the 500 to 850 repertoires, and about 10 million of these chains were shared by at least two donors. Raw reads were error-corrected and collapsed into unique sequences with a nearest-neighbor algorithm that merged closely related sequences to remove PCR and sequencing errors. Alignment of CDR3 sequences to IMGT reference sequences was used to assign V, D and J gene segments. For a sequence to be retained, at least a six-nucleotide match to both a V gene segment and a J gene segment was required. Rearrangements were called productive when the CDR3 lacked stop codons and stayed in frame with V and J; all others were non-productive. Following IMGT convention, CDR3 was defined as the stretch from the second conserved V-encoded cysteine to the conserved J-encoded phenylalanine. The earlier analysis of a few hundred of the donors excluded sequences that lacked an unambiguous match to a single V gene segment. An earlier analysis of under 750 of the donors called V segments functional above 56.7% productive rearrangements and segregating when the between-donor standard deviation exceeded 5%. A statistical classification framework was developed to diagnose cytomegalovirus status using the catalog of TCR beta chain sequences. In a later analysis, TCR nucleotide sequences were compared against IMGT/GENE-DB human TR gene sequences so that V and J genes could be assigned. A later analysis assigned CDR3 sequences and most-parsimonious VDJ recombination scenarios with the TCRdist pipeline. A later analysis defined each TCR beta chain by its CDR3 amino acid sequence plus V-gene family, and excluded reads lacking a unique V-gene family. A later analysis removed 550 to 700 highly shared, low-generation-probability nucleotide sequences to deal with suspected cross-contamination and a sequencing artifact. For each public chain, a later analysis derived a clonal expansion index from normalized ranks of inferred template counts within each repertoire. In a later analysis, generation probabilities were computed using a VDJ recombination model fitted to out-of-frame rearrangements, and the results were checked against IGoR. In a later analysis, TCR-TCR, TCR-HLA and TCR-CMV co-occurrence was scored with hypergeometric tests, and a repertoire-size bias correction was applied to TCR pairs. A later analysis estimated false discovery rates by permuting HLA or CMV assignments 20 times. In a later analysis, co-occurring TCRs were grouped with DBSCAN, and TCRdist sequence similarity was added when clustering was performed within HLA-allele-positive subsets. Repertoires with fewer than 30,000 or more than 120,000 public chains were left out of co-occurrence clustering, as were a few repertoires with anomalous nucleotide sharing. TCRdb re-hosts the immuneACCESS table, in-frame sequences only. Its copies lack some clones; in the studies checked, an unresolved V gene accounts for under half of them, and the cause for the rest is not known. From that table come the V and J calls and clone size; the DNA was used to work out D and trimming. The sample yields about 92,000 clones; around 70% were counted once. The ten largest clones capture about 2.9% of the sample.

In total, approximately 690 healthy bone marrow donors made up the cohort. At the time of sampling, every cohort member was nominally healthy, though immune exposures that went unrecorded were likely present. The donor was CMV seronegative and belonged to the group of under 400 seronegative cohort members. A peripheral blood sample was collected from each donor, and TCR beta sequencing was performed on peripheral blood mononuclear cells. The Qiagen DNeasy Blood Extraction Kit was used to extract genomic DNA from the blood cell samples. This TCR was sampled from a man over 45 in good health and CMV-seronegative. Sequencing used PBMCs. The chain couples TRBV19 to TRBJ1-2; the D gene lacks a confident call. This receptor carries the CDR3 CASSTAAYGYTF. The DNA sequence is TGTGCCAGTAGTACGGCGGCCTATGGCTACACCTTC.